This is a list of T cell receptor beta chains from one sample in a study of cytomegalovirus exposure and HLA in healthy donors. Clones were sequenced by immunoSEQ multiplex PCR, and TCRdb holds only the in-frame ones, with some missing. There are about 270,000 clones in the sample; about 75% occur only once, and around 2% lies in the top ten. Sequenced material: PBMCs. These receptors were obtained from a female donor in good health and CMV-seronegative. Each CDR3 is given without its conserved first and last residue. Fields, in order: CDR3 length, V gene, J gene, CDR3 protein.

>10|TRBV4-1|TRBJ2-3
ARGGAGDTQY
>12|TRBV27|TRBJ1-2
ASSPGQITYGYT
>16|TRBV5-6|TRBJ2-2
ASSPGLSGRFAAGELF
>12|TRBV11-2|TRBJ1-4
ASSLVATNEKLF
>13|TRBV5-5|TRBJ2-7
ASSLVGGAVDEQY
>14|TRBV6-5|TRBJ2-1
ASSYSASGRGNEQF
>10|TRBV6-1|TRBJ1-1
ASIGGGTEAF
>12|TRBV7-6|TRBJ2-7
ASSLGQGAYGQY
>13|TRBV28|TRBJ2-5
ASSGGDRPQETQY
>18|TRBV4-1|TRBJ2-1
ASSPLAGEAYSPHTDEQF
>14|TRBV5-4|TRBJ2-1
ASSEIAGVPYNEQF
>12|TRBV6-5|TRBJ2-1
ATRQVLLTNEQF
>11|TRBV27|TRBJ1-2
ASPGVLNYGYT